A selection of T cell receptor beta chains follows, all from one sample in a study of blood T cells in healthy people across ages. A single record per CDR3 protein comes from TCRdb applying MiXCR to the 5' RACE reads. The table lists hundreds of thousands of distinct CDR3 sequences, approximately 55% of them singletons. Sequences were obtained from blood. The receptors were sampled from a man older than 75 in good health. Both conserved end residues are part of each CDR3.

v_call	j_call	cdr3_aa
TRBV4-2	-	CARSRAAPGEQYF
TRBV28	TRBJ2-3	CASPPQGAITDTQYF
TRBV12-3/TRBV12-4	TRBJ2-7	CASSWTSGYSYEQYF
TRBV10-3	TRBJ2-1	CAISEVREANNEQFF
TRBV7-2	TRBJ2-5	CASSPSVAGYRETQYF
TRBV11-2	TRBJ2-7	CASSLDFDGSYEQYF
TRBV4-1	TRBJ2-7	CASSQALAGEYEQYF
TRBV24-1	TRBJ1-2	CATSRAGGDYGYTF
TRBV7-2	TRBJ2-3	CASSLDRGEYRYAYF
TRBV27	TRBJ2-1	CASGGLAGGLEQFF
TRBV10-3	TRBJ2-7	CVAGTPGGGYEQYF
TRBV24-1	TRBJ2-5	CATSDATGTVQETQYF
TRBV11-2	TRBJ2-5	CASMPRGLAGETQYF
TRBV2	TRBJ2-6	CASSVGLAGGFGANVLTF
TRBV15	TRBJ2-1	CATSREPITTSGSLGVNEQFF
TRBV7-2	TRBJ2-3	CASSPPGGTRGADTQYF
TRBV1	TRBJ2-3	CTSSGTGLSTDTQYF
TRBV7-9	TRBJ1-6	CASSFLGVNSPLHF
TRBV2	TRBJ2-6	CASSEYWTASSGANVLTF
TRBV5-1	TRBJ2-7	CASSFTGYEQYF
TRBV7-2	TRBJ2-3	CASSLGSGRAKAADTQYF
TRBV20-1	TRBJ2-7	CSARNREVSYEQYF
TRBV5-1	TRBJ2-7	CASSLAREGEQYF
TRBV24-1	TRBJ2-7	CATSERVHPYEQYF
TRBV12-3/TRBV12-4	TRBJ2-7	CASSLGEWDYEQYF
TRBV29-1	TRBJ2-7	CSVGRDLDSYEQYF
TRBV20-1	TRBJ2-3	CSARVAEVGDTQYF
TRBV13	TRBJ2-3	CASSTPGHLNDTQYF
TRBV21-1	TRBJ2-1	CASSKGGRGPIYNEQFF
TRBV20-1	-	CSASGDRAASGYDEQYF
TRBV12-3/TRBV12-4	TRBJ2-7	CASSMLGTSYEQYF
TRBV20-1	TRBJ2-4	CSAATSGSVDIQYF
TRBV20-1	TRBJ2-1	CSARGTTGEQFF
TRBV20-1	TRBJ2-7	CSARDPRQPYEQYF
TRBV6-6	TRBJ1-2	CASSREPRHYHTF